A single sample is the source of the 20 T cell receptor beta chains below, sequenced in a study of cytomegalovirus exposure and HLA in healthy donors. PCR was performed using 60 Vbeta and 13 Jbeta primers. Only in-frame clones appear in the TCRdb table, and some are missing; sequencing was by immunoSEQ multiplex PCR. This repertoire includes roughly 40,000 clones. Sequencing used PBMCs. The receptors were gathered from a man aged 30 to 45 in good health and CMV-seronegative.

The rearrangement uses TRBV7-9 and TRBJ1-1; 9 nucleotides line up with TRBD1. This CDR3 comprises 16 residues. Germline V gives CDR1 SEHNR, CDR2 FQNEAQ (reference sequence). V dropped 4 bases and J dropped 0; count of bases not matched to a gene: 6. The CDR3 DNA is TGTGCCAGCAGCTATCCGGGACAGGGTCTGAACACTGAAGCTTTCTTT. Translated: CASSYPGQGLNTEAFF. Filled out from reference TRBV7-9 and TRBJ1-1, the complete variable domain reads DTGVSQNPRHKITKRGQNVTFRCDPISEHNRLYWYRQTLGQGPEFLTYFQNEAQLEKSRLLSDRFSAERPKGSFSTLEIQRTEQGDSAMYLCASSYPGQGLNTEAFFGQGTRLTVV.

The rearrangement links TRBV6-5 to TRBJ2-7; 9 bases line up with TRBD2. The length of the CDR3 is 13 residues. Germline V gene sequence: CDR1 MNHEY, CDR2 SVGAGI. V shed 8 bases and J 4 bases; nucleotides not matched to a gene: 6. The CDR3 sequence is CASGREGRYEQYF. CDR3 in DNA: TGTGCCAGCGGGCGGGAGGGTAGGTACGAGCAGTACTTC.

The chain employs TRBV4-2 and TRBJ2-7, with D possibly TRBD2 on 6 matching bases. Trimming removed 2 bases from V and 4 bases from J, with 15 bases in between. In germline, CDR1 is LGHNA, CDR2 YNFKEQ. This CDR3 is 15 amino acids long. The CDR3 DNA reads TGTGCCAGCAGCCAATACACGGGAGTCTCGTACGAGCAGTACTTC. Protein: CASSQYTGVSYEQYF.

The genes are TRBV30 and TRBJ1-1; 10 nucleotides agree with TRBD1. CDR1 and CDR2 from the germline V gene are GTSNPN and SVGIG (reference sequence). This CDR3 has 14 amino acids. V lost 2 bases to trimming and J lost 5 bases; unmatched junction nucleotides: 5. CDR3 coding DNA: TGTGCCTGGAGTCTCCGGACAGGGGGGACTGAAGCTTTCTTT. It yields the protein CAWSLRTGGTEAFF.

The chain employs TRBV19 and TRBJ2-1, with TRBD2 identical over 8 bases. This CDR3 contains 12 residues. V lost 5 bases and J lost 11; bases outside the gene matches: 5. Germline loops: CDR1 LNHDA, CDR2 SQIVND (reference sequence). The CDR3 region has the DNA TGTGCCAGTAGTTTTAGGACTAGCAAGCAGTTCTTC. It encodes CASSFRTSKQFF.

The V gene is TRBV19, the J gene TRBJ2-7, with 7 bases lining up with TRBD2. CDR3 length equals 12 residues. CDR1 and CDR2 (germline): LNHDA, SQIVND (reference sequence). V dropped 3 bases and J dropped 5; count of bases not matched to a gene: 1. CDR3 sequence reads: CASSMTSHEQYF. The CDR3 DNA reads as TGTGCCAGTAGTATGACTAGCCACGAGCAGTACTTC.

This chain connects TRBV5-1 to TRBJ2-7, with TRBD2 identical over 7 bases. This CDR3 has 14 residues. CDR1 SGHRS and CDR2 YFSETQ come from the germline V gene. V was pared by 0 bases and J by 2 bases, with 2 bases of the junction left unmatched. As DNA, the CDR3 is TGCGCCAGCAGCTTGGTCGGGAGGACCTACGAGCAGTACTTC. Its translation: CASSLVGRTYEQYF.

The rearrangement uses TRBV2 and TRBJ2-7; 16 nucleotides agree with TRBD2. V shed 7 bases, J shed 5 bases, and the junction held 11 bases outside the gene matches. CDR1 and CDR2 (germline): SNHLY, FYNNEI. The CDR3 is 17 residues long. The CDR3 loop reads CASTPSGLAGGLNEQYF. CDR3 nucleotides: TGTGCCAGCACCCCTTCGGGACTAGCGGGAGGGCTGAACGAGCAGTACTTC.

CDR3 in DNA: TGCGCCAGCAGCCAAGCTGCTAGCGGGAGGGCCTATGACAATGAGCAGTTCTTC. It is translated as CASSQAASGRAYDNEQFF. The chain uses TRBV4-3 and TRBJ2-1; 12 positions agree with TRBD2. The CDR3 covers 18 residues. The germline V gene encodes CDR1 LGHNA and CDR2 YSLEER. Losses at the gene ends were 1 base for V and 5 bases for J; bases not matched to a gene: 9.

The chain couples TRBV5-1 to TRBJ1-2; 7 nucleotides line up with TRBD1. After removal of 4 bases from V and 1 base from J, the junction contained 4 bases not matched to a gene. The CDR3 spans 14 residues. Germline V CDR1 and CDR2: SGHRS, YFSETQ. CDR3 loop: CASSPTGSNYGYTF. The CDR3 coding sequence is TGCGCCAGCAGCCCGACAGGGAGTAACTATGGCTACACCTTC.

The J gene is TRBJ2-7, the V gene TRBV23-1; D gene uncertain. TRBV23-1 is an open reading frame, and its role is uncertain. This CDR3 has 13 amino acids. V lost 4 bases, J lost 3 bases, and 10 bases lay in between. The CDR3 is CASSPSISYEQYF. DNA for the CDR3: TGCGCCAGCAGTCCTTCCATCAGCTACGAGCAGTACTTC.

The CDR3 sequence is CASSRDYYGYTF. CDR3 coding DNA: TGTGCCAGCAGCAGGGATTACTATGGCTACACCTTC. This chain links TRBV6-5 with TRBJ1-2; D possibly corresponds to TRBD1 (5 bases). This CDR3 has 12 residues. The germline V gene encodes CDR1 MNHEY and CDR2 SVGAGI. V dropped 6 bases and J dropped 3 bases, with 8 bases sitting between them.

The rearrangement joins TRBV30 to TRBJ2-7; 8 bases agree with TRBD1. The CDR3 loop spans 15 amino acids. CDR1 and CDR2 from the germline V gene are GTSNPN and SVGIG (reference sequence). With V trimmed by 4 bases and J by 6 bases, 14 bases remained unmatched. CDR3 sequence (DNA): TGTGCCTGGACCGGCAGGGGGCCGATCAAGCGCGAGCAGTACTTC. Translating it yields CAWTGRGPIKREQYF.

The gene calls are TRBV19 and TRBJ2-3; 13 nucleotides line up with TRBD2. The CDR3 contains 15 residues. Germline-derived CDR1 and CDR2 are LNHDA and SQIVND (reference sequence). The trim removed 6 bases at V and 6 bases at J, leaving 6 bases unmatched. The CDR3 coding sequence is TGTGCCAGTAGGCGACTAGCGGGAGGTTTGGATACGCAGTATTTT. Its translation: CASRRLAGGLDTQYF.

CDR3 residues: CASSYSRGNTEAFF. CDR3 bases: TGTGCCAGCAGTTACTCTCGCGGGAACACTGAAGCTTTCTTT. The chain has TRBV6-5 and TRBJ1-1; D is unclear. The ends were cut back, 0 bases at V and 1 base at J, with 6 bases in the middle. In germline, CDR1 is MNHEY, CDR2 SVGAGI. CDR3 length: 14 residues.

The chain recombines TRBV30 with TRBJ2-3; TRBD2 matches at 12 bases. The CDR3 sequence is 16 residues long. With 0 bases clipped from V and 3 bases from J, the junction kept 4 bases outside the gene matches. CDR1 and CDR2 from the germline V gene are GTSNPN and SVGIG (reference sequence). The CDR3 coding sequence is TGTGCCTGGAGTGTGGGTCTAGCGGGAGGGACAGATACGCAGTATTTT. This encodes CAWSVGLAGGTDTQYF.

The chain uses TRBV30 and TRBJ2-7; TRBD2 is a possible D gene (6 bases). V lost 1 base to trimming and J lost 7 bases, with 14 bases between them. The CDR3 contains 13 residues. Germline loops: CDR1 GTSNPN, CDR2 SVGIG (reference sequence). The CDR3 sequence is CAWSAGGISEQYF. The CDR3 nucleotides read TGTGCCTGGAGTGCGGGCGGGATAAGTGAGCAGTACTTC.

CDR3 amino acids: CASSVRDRGGETQYF. The CDR3 DNA reads as TGTGCCAGCAGCGTACGGGACAGGGGAGGGGAGACCCAGTACTTC. This rearrangement joins TRBV9 to TRBJ2-5; the match to TRBD1 covers 10 bases. CDR1 is SGDLS, CDR2 YYNGEE, per germline. This CDR3 is 15 amino acids long. J gave up 5 bases and V 1 base, and 5 bases lay outside the gene matches.

The rearrangement uses TRBV6-5 and TRBJ1-2; D gene uncertain. V was cut by 4 bases and J by 8 bases, with 17 bases left in between. CDR3 length: 14 residues. The germline CDR1 and CDR2 sequences are MNHEY and SVGAGI. CDR3 protein: CASSLQFEVGGYTF. In DNA, the CDR3 is TGTGCCAGCAGTTTGCAGTTCGAGGTCGGGGGCTACACCTTC.

This chain joins TRBV14 and TRBJ2-1, with 11 bases fitting TRBD2. The CDR3 sequence is 16 residues long. V lost 2 bases, J lost 5 bases, and 5 bases stayed unmatched. Germline-derived CDR1 and CDR2 are SGHDN and FVKESK. CDR3 sequence reads: CASSQTTSGAHNEQFF. The CDR3 DNA reads TGTGCCAGCAGCCAAACGACTAGCGGGGCTCACAATGAGCAGTTCTTC.